The rows below give T cell receptor beta chains drawn from one sample of a study of T-cell memory formation after mild COVID-19. TCRdb passed the 5' RACE reads through MiXCR, listing each CDR3 protein once. Altogether 400,000 to 450,000 distinct CDR3 sequences are present, about a sixth being singletons, with the ten largest covering around a fifth. Material for sequencing was PBMCs or a T cell subset sorted from them (not recorded which). The receptors were gathered from a man aged 18-30 years who had mild COVID-19 (a few samples of this study predate the infection). Cell type and time point are not known. Both conserved end residues are part of each CDR3. Fields, in order: clone size, D gene, V gene, J gene, CDR3 protein, CDR3 DNA. A D gene is named only where the DNA matches it firmly. Rows give clone size only sometimes, using once, few, many, or a class for an expanded clone.

NA,NA,TRBV3-1,TRBJ2-1,CASSQRTNNEQFF,TGTGCCAGCAGCCAACGGACCAACAATGAGCAGTTCTTC
NA,NA,TRBV20-1,TRBJ1-2,CSAKGGTNYGYTF,TGCAGTGCTAAAGGGGGGACAAACTATGGCTACACCTTC
few,NA,TRBV19,TRBJ1-1,CASSDPESRNTEAFF,TGTGCCAGTAGCGACCCCGAATCGAGGAACACTGAAGCTTTCTTT
few,TRBD1,TRBV5-1,TRBJ2-7,CASSLNTGGIYEQYF,TGCGCCAGCAGCTTAAACACAGGGGGGATCTACGAGCAGTACTTC
NA,TRBD1,TRBV5-1,TRBJ1-5,CASSPGQGISNQPQHF,TGCGCCAGCAGCCCCGGACAGGGAATAAGCAATCAGCCCCAGCATTTT
NA,NA,TRBV7-2,TRBJ1-2,CASSLGRHNYGYTF,TGTGCCAGCAGCTTAGGGCGACATAACTATGGCTACACCTTC
NA,TRBD1,TRBV20-1,TRBJ1-5,CSAPDRAGYQPQHF,TGCAGTGCGCCAGACAGGGCCGGATATCAGCCCCAGCATTTT
NA,TRBD1,TRBV4-1,TRBJ2-7,CASSQWTGLIYEQYF,TGCGCCAGCAGCCAATGGACAGGGCTTATCTACGAGCAGTACTTC
NA,NA,TRBV7-2,TRBJ2-6,CASIGGQGLRGANVLTF,TGTGCCAGCATAGGGGGACAAGGCCTAAGGGGGGCCAACGTCCTGACTTTC
NA,NA,TRBV20-1,TRBJ2-1,CSAPLGLAGYNEQFF,TGCAGTGCGCCACTCGGACTCGCGGGTTACAATGAGCAGTTCTTC
few,TRBD2,TRBV5-4,TRBJ2-5,CASSLGTSFGETQYF,TGTGCCAGCAGCCTAGGGACTAGCTTTGGGGAGACCCAGTACTTC
NA,TRBD1,TRBV4-1,TRBJ1-2,CASSQEDRPANYGYTF,TGCGCCAGCAGCCAAGAGGACAGGCCAGCTAACTATGGCTACACCTTC
NA,NA,TRBV12-5,TRBJ2-2,CASVQDSYTGELFF,TGTGCTAGTGTCCAGGACAGCTACACCGGGGAGCTGTTTTTT
NA,NA,TRBV12-5,TRBJ1-2,CASGGQVDGYTF,TGTGCTAGTGGTGGACAAGTAGATGGCTACACCTTC
NA,NA,TRBV3-1,TRBJ1-1,CASSQDARFYEAFF,TGTGCCAGCAGCCAAGATGCCAGGTTTTATGAAGCTTTCTTT
few,TRBD2,TRBV7-9,TRBJ2-2,CAGSLAGILRLNTGELFF,TGTGCCGGCAGCTTAGCGGGCATTTTGAGGTTGAACACCGGGGAGCTGTTTTTT
few,TRBD2,TRBV27,TRBJ2-2,CASSPTTSGVTGELFF,TGTGCCAGCAGTCCGACCACTAGCGGGGTCACCGGGGAGCTGTTTTTT
few,NA,TRBV7-9,TRBJ2-5,CASSPLTGQETQYF,TGTGCCAGCAGCCCGCTGACAGGACAAGAGACCCAGTACTTC
NA,NA,TRBV6-6,TRBJ1-4,CAAGGVFEKLFF,TGTGCCGCCGGCGGGGTCTTTGAAAAACTGTTTTTT
NA,NA,TRBV5-1,TRBJ2-5,CASSLLWGGETQYF,TGCGCCAGCAGCTTGCTTTGGGGAGGAGAGACCCAGTACTTC
many,TRBD1,TRBV7-2,TRBJ2-4,CASSTGQGNIQYF,TGTGCCAGCAGCACCGGACAGGGGAACATTCAGTACTTC
NA,NA,TRBV24-1,TRBJ1-1,CATSAGGGTEAFF,TGTGCCACCAGTGCGGGTGGGGGCACTGAAGCTTTCTTT
few,NA,TRBV12-3/TRBV12-4,TRBJ2-5,CASSLWTIGETQYF,TGTGCCAGCAGTTTGTGGACCATCGGAGAGACCCAGTACTTC
few,TRBD1,TRBV7-2,TRBJ1-1,CASSDYPGQGLRGEAFF,TGTGCCAGCAGCGATTATCCGGGACAGGGGCTGAGGGGTGAAGCTTTCTTT
NA,NA,TRBV20-1,TRBJ2-3,CSASGLASGTDTQYF,TGCAGTGCTAGCGGACTGGCCTCTGGGACAGATACGCAGTATTTT
NA,TRBD2,TRBV27,TRBJ2-3,CASSAGLAGNQNTQYF,TGTGCCAGCAGCGCAGGACTAGCGGGTAACCAGAACACGCAGTATTTT
many,TRBD2,TRBV7-6,TRBJ2-1,CASSLLSGGGYNEQFF,TGTGCCAGCAGCTTACTTAGCGGGGGGGGCTACAATGAGCAGTTCTTC
few,TRBD1,TRBV14,TRBJ1-1,CATQTGWNTEAFF,TGTGCCACCCAGACAGGGTGGAACACTGAAGCTTTCTTT
NA,TRBD1,TRBV20-1,TRBJ2-3,CSARPSRTGGTDTQYF,TGCAGTGCTAGACCCTCCCGGACAGGGGGCACAGATACGCAGTATTTT
NA,TRBD1,TRBV6-5,TRBJ1-2,CASRNRGGGYTF,TGTGCCAGCAGGAACAGGGGAGGAGGCTACACCTTC
few,NA,TRBV6-2/TRBV6-3,TRBJ1-1,CASSFMYTEAFF,TGTGCCAGCAGTTTTATGTACACTGAAGCTTTCTTT
NA,NA,TRBV12-3/TRBV12-4,TRBJ2-5,CASSMRARQETQYF,TGTGCCAGCAGCATGCGGGCCAGGCAAGAGACCCAGTACTTC
NA,TRBD1,TRBV5-1,TRBJ1-1,CASRFDRAEAFF,TGCGCCAGCAGATTCGACAGGGCTGAAGCTTTCTTT
few,NA,TRBV27,TRBJ1-6,CASSFSGAGNSPLHF,TGTGCCAGCAGTTTCTCAGGGGCGGGGAATTCACCCCTCCACTTT